This entry lists 27 T cell receptor beta chains sequenced from one sample in a study of OX40 agonist ivuxolimab in advanced cancers. Sequencing was performed with immunoSEQ multiplex PCR; in TCRdb, only in-frame clones are kept and a portion is missing. The data contain approximately 38,000 clones, 70% to 85% of them singletons. The sample in question was CD4+ or CD8+ T cells sorted from blood, obtained in a trial of the OX40 agonist ivuxolimab. These receptors came from an adult with an advanced solid tumor such as melanoma, head and neck, liver or kidney cancer.

The chain joins TRBV28 to TRBJ2-7; D uncertain. This CDR3 region has 13 residues. CDR1 and CDR2 from the germline V gene are MDHEN and SYDVKM. Trimming removed 5 bases at V and 0 bases at J, with 8 bases between. The DNA for the CDR3 is TGTGCCAGCAGTCTATCGAGCTCCTACGAGCAGTACTTC. Residues: CASSLSSSYEQYF.

V gene TRBV14 combines with J gene TRBJ2-3; the match to TRBD2 covers 8 bases. CDR3 length equals 15 residues. The junction had 6 bases not matched to a gene; V was cut back by 1 base and J by 6 bases. Germline lookup yields CDR1 SGHDN and CDR2 FVKESK. The CDR3 DNA is TGTGCCAGCAGCCAAGTTGGGACTAGGGCCGATACGCAGTATTTT. It codes for CASSQVGTRADTQYF.

The rearrangement links TRBV2 to TRBJ2-7; D gene uncertain. The V end was cut by 7 bases, the J end by 5 bases, with 21 bases between. The CDR3 loop spans 15 amino acids. From germline, CDR1 is SNHLY and CDR2 FYNNEI. CDR3: CASIESARAGNEQYF. CDR3 nucleotide sequence: TGTGCCAGCATAGAAAGCGCACGAGCTGGTAACGAGCAGTACTTC.

The V and J genes are TRBV6-4 and TRBJ1-1; the D gene is possibly TRBD1 (5 bases). The V gene's germline CDR1 is MRHNA and CDR2 SNTAGT. The CDR3 consists of 13 residues. V lost 6 bases to trimming and J lost 4 bases, with 12 bases between them. CDR3 bases: TGTGCCAGCAGCGAAAATAGGGGCACTGAAGCTTTCTTT. This encodes CASSENRGTEAFF.

As for this clone: Other DNA sequences in the same sample also yield this CDR3. The chain is built from TRBV9 and TRBJ2-5; no definite D call. Per germline, CDR1 SGDLS and CDR2 YYNGEE. Trimming removed 1 base from V and 5 bases from J, with 9 bases in between. The CDR3 sequence is 13 residues long. The CDR3 loop is CASSVRPSETQYF. CDR3 nucleotides: TGTGCCAGCAGCGTACGACCTTCGGAGACCCAGTACTTC.

The chain has TRBV10-2 and TRBJ2-2; the D is unclear. The CDR3 is 14 amino acids. V was trimmed by 7 bases and J by 0 bases, leaving 9 bases between them. Germline assignment: CDR1 WSHSY and CDR2 SAAADI. The CDR3 spells CASNGSPNTGELFF. The CDR3 DNA sequence: TGCGCCAGCAACGGTTCTCCGAACACCGGGGAGCTGTTTTTT.

The rearrangement joins TRBV6-1 to TRBJ1-5; maybe TRBD1 (5 bases). Germline V gives CDR1 MNHNS, CDR2 SASEGT. V lost 7 bases to trimming and J lost 5 bases, with 15 bases between them. The CDR3 is made up of 14 amino acids. CDR3 sequence (DNA): TGTGCCAGCATCTTCCGGGACGGAGATCAGCCCCAGCATTTT. Protein product: CASIFRDGDQPQHF.

V and J are TRBV18 and TRBJ1-5, with D possibly being TRBD1 (6 bases). This CDR3 contains 17 residues. CDR1 and CDR2 from the germline V gene are KGHSH and LQKENI. V was pared by 2 bases and J by 0 bases, with 14 bases between. CDR3 DNA: TGTGCCAGCTCACCAGACAGGCCAGCATATAGCAATCAGCCCCAGCATTTT. The encoded protein is CASSPDRPAYSNQPQHF.

This chain joins TRBV5-4 and TRBJ2-7, with 10 bases fitting TRBD1. This CDR3 is 16 amino acids long. Looked up from germline, CDR1 is SGHNT and CDR2 is YYREEE (reference sequence). V trimming: 4 bases; J trimming: 0 bases; junction bases outside the gene matches: 7. The CDR3 spells CASSRWGQGNSYEQYF. The CDR3 region has the DNA TGTGCCAGCAGCCGTTGGGGACAGGGGAACTCCTACGAGCAGTACTTC.

This chain links TRBV19 with TRBJ2-5, with D possibly matching TRBD1 (6 bases). The CDR3 has 11 amino acids. V lost 7 bases to trimming and J lost 4 bases, with 7 bases between them. Germline V gene lookup returns CDR1 LNHDA and CDR2 SQIVND (reference sequence). Written as DNA, the CDR3 is TGTGCCAGTAAACAGGGAGAGACCCAGTACTTC. It codes for CASKQGETQYF.

The rearrangement uses TRBV9 and TRBJ2-6, with D uncertain. The V gene lost 0 bases and the J gene lost 2 bases, with 12 bases spanning the gap. The CDR3 covers 17 residues. Germline CDR1 reads SGDLS; CDR2 reads YYNGEE. The CDR3 loop reads CASSVDSKVPGANVLTF. The DNA for the CDR3 is TGTGCCAGCAGCGTAGACAGTAAAGTACCTGGGGCCAACGTCCTGACTTTC. The variable domain in full, with the rest retrieved from reference TRBV9 and TRBJ2-6, is DSGVTQTPKHLITATGQRVTLRCSPRSGDLSVYWYQQSLDQGLQFLIQYYNGEERAKGNILERFSAQQFPDLHSELNLSSLELGDSALYFCASSVDSKVPGANVLTFGAGSRLTVL.

This clone showed up just once. This chain joins TRBV6-5 and TRBJ2-7; 7 bases agree with TRBD1. The CDR3 sequence is 13 residues long. The germline CDR1 and CDR2 sequences are MNHEY and SVGAGI. The junction had 11 bases not matched to a gene; V was cut back by 6 bases and J by 9 bases. CDR3 amino acids: CASRSRTGNGQYF. The CDR3, as DNA: TGTGCCAGCAGAAGTCGGACAGGCAACGGGCAGTACTTC.

This clone appeared a single time. V gene TRBV5-4 combines with J gene TRBJ2-2; TRBD1 matches 10 bases. Germline CDR1 and CDR2: SGHNT and YYREEE (reference sequence). The CDR3 runs 15 residues. The V segment lost 6 bases and the J segment 3 bases; nucleotides outside the gene matches: 5. The CDR3 DNA sequence: TGTGCCAGCACCCGGACAGGGGGATACACCGGGGAGCTGTTTTTT. Protein product: CASTRTGGYTGELFF.

Concerning this clone itself: One junction end does not reproduce the germline sequence, and a read error may be involved. The V gene is TRBV10-3, the J gene TRBJ1-2; 7 bases map to TRBD1. Germline lookup yields CDR1 ENHRY and CDR2 SYGVKD. CDR3 size: 13 residues. CDR3 in amino acids: CAISESLRQGESF. In DNA, the CDR3 is TGTGCCATCAGTGAGTCCCTTCGACAGGGCGAGTCCTTC.

J is TRBJ2-5 and V is TRBV6-1; 8 nucleotides agree with TRBD1. The end of the DNA aligns better with TRBJ2-7, so the J call may be wrong. Germline CDR1 and CDR2: MNHNS and SASEGT. The CDR3 length is 15 residues. CDR3 in amino acids: CASSSGTGLSYEQYF. In DNA, the CDR3 is TGTGCCAGCAGTTCCGGGACAGGCCTTTCCTACGAGCAGTACTTC.

This sequence joins TRBV27 and TRBJ2-7, with D possibly being TRBD1 (6 bases). Trimming left V 2 bases short and J 3 bases short, with 14 bases between. Germline assignment: CDR1 MNHEY and CDR2 SMNVEV (reference sequence). The CDR3 has 15 residues. The DNA for the CDR3 is TGTGCCAGCAGTTTACTACAGGGTGGGATCTACGAGCAGTACTTC. Translated, it gives CASSLLQGGIYEQYF.

The chain's CDR3 is CAWTERGKTEAFF. DNA for the CDR3: TGTGCCTGGACGGAGAGGGGAAAAACTGAAGCTTTCTTT. The chain combines TRBV30 with TRBJ1-1; D perhaps matches TRBD1 (5 bases). The germline V and J ends were trimmed by 4 bases and 5 bases, with 14 bases remaining between them. This CDR3 is built from 13 residues. CDR1 and CDR2 from the germline V gene are GTSNPN and SVGIG (reference sequence).

The chain combines TRBV11-2 with TRBJ2-4; D not certain. In germline, CDR1 is SGHAT, CDR2 FQNNGV. Trimming removed 5 bases at V and 7 bases at J, with 15 bases between. The CDR3 has 14 residues. CDR3 DNA sequence: TGTGCCAGCAGCCTACGACCCGTAAGGAACATTCAGTACTTC. Its translation: CASSLRPVRNIQYF.

V usage is TRBV5-5 and J usage is TRBJ1-1; D call uncertain. Germline V gives CDR1 SGHKS, CDR2 YYEKEE (reference sequence). The CDR3 sequence is 14 residues long. Trimming removed 4 bases from V and 8 bases from J, with 18 bases in between. CDR3 coding DNA: TGTGCCAGCAGCGTAGGGAGTGCCCGCTCGGAAGCTTTCTTT. Translating it yields CASSVGSARSEAFF.

The chain combines TRBV13 with TRBJ2-5; possibly TRBD1 for D (5 bases). Deletions cut 5 bases from V and 1 base from J, with 11 bases between. The V gene's germline CDR1 is PRHDT and CDR2 FYEKMQ (reference sequence). CDR3 size: 14 residues. CDR3: CASSQRQFQETQYF. Here the CDR3 DNA reads TGTGCCAGCAGCCAACGACAGTTCCAAGAGACCCAGTACTTC.

As concerns this clone: A single base is all that separates this from a far larger clone, so a read error is likely. Additional DNA sequences in this sample encode the identical CDR3. The chain uses TRBV7-3 and TRBJ1-2; a possible D gene is TRBD1 (6 bases). Trimming left V 2 bases short and J 3 bases short, with 7 bases between. CDR1 SGHTA and CDR2 FQGTGA come from the germline V gene. The CDR3 extends over 13 amino acids. The CDR3 protein is CASSLGGDYGYTF. In DNA, the CDR3 is TGTGCCAGCAGCTTAGGGGGCGACTATGGCTACACCTTC.

The rearrangement joins TRBV7-9 to TRBJ2-7, with D unclear. CDR1 is SEHNR, CDR2 FQNEAQ, per germline (reference sequence). V lost 1 base and J 4 bases, leaving 5 bases between the germline ends. The CDR3 runs to 12 residues. The CDR3 is CASSLDAYEQYF. The CDR3 nucleotides read TGTGCCAGCAGCTTAGATGCGTACGAGCAGTACTTC.

The chain employs TRBV28 and TRBJ1-5, with TRBD1 identical over 8 bases. Germline CDR1 and CDR2: MDHEN and SYDVKM. CDR3 length: 12 amino acids. V lost 8 bases, J lost 11 bases, and 8 bases stayed unmatched. The DNA of the CDR3 is TGTGCCAGCCTACCCGGACAGGGAGCCCAGCATTTT. Its translation: CASLPGQGAQHF.

This clone has more than one count but fewer than ten. Different DNA sequences within this sample yield the same CDR3. The rearrangement links TRBV27 to TRBJ2-7; 12 nucleotides line up with TRBD2. The germline V gene encodes CDR1 MNHEY and CDR2 SMNVEV (reference sequence). Trimming removed 3 bases from V and 2 bases from J; junction bases left unmatched: 2. The CDR3 loop spans 15 amino acids. CDR3 sequence (DNA): TGTGCCAGCAGTTTTCTAGCGGGAGGGACCTACGAGCAGTACTTC. The encoded protein is CASSFLAGGTYEQYF.

The chain combines TRBV2 with TRBJ1-6, with a tentative D call TRBD1 (6 bases). The V gene's germline CDR1 is SNHLY and CDR2 FYNNEI. Deletions cut 4 bases from V and 6 bases from J, with 10 bases between. The CDR3 is 14 amino acids. CDR3: CASSAVRGNSPLHF. For the CDR3, the DNA is TGTGCCAGCAGTGCTGTCAGGGGTAATTCACCCCTCCACTTT.

This chain links TRBV5-1 with TRBJ2-1; D uncertain. CDR3 size: 16 residues. Germline lookup yields CDR1 SGHRS and CDR2 YFSETQ. Trimming shortened V by 0 bases and J by 0 bases, and 10 bases separated the two germline ends. The CDR3 nucleotides are TGCGCCAGCAGCTTGGGAGTTAAGGGCTCCTACAATGAGCAGTTCTTC. It is translated as CASSLGVKGSYNEQFF.

V and J are TRBV7-9 and TRBJ1-1; D is uncertain. This CDR3 spans 13 amino acids. Germline V gene sequence: CDR1 SEHNR, CDR2 FQNEAQ (reference sequence). Trimming took 5 bases from V and 0 from J, leaving 7 bases between them. CDR3 region: CASSLPVNTEAFF. The DNA for the CDR3 is TGTGCCAGCAGCCTCCCAGTGAACACTGAAGCTTTCTTT. Full variable domain (remainder filled in from reference TRBV7-9 and TRBJ1-1): DTGVSQNPRHKITKRGQNVTFRCDPISEHNRLYWYRQTLGQGPEFLTYFQNEAQLEKSRLLSDRFSAERPKGSFSTLEIQRTEQGDSAMYLCASSLPVNTEAFFGQGTRLTVV.